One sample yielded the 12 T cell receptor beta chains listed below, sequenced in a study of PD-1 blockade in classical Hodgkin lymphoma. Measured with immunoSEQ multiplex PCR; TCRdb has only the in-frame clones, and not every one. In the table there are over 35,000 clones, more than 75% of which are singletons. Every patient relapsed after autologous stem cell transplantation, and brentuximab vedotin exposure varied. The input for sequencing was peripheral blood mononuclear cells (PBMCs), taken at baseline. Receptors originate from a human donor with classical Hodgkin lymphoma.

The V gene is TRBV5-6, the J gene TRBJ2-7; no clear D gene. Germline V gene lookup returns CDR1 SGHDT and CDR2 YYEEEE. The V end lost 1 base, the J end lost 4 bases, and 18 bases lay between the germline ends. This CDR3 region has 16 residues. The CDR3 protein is CASSLLGPSFSYEQYF. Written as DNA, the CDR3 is TGTGCCAGCAGCTTGCTCGGCCCCTCCTTCTCTTACGAGCAGTACTTC.

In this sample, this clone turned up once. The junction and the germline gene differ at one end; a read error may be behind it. The CDR3 region is CASSYLGEGGEAQYF. The CDR3 DNA reads as TGCGCCAGCAGCTACCTAGGGGAGGGTGGAGAGGCCCAGTACTTC. J is TRBJ2-5 and V is TRBV5-1; TRBD2 matches at 7 bases. The germline CDR1 and CDR2 sequences are SGHRS and YFSETQ. The CDR3 contains 15 residues.

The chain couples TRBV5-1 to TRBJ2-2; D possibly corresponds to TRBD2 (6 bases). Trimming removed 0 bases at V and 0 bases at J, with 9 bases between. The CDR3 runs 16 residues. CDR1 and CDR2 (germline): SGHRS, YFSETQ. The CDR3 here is CASSLVGGTNTGELFF. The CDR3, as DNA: TGCGCCAGCAGCTTGGTGGGCGGGACGAACACCGGGGAGCTGTTTTTT.

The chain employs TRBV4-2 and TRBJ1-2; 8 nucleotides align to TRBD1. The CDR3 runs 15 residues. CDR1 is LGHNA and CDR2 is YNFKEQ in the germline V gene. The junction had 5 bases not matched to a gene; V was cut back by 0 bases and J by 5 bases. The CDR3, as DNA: TGTGCCAGCAGCCAAGAGGGACAGGACAGTTATGGCTACACCTTC. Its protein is CASSQEGQDSYGYTF.

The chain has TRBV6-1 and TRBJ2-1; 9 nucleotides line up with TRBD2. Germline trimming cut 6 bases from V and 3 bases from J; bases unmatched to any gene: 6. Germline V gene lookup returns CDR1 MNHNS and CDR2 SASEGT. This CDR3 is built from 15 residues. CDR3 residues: CASSSSGRFYNEQFF. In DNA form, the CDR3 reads TGTGCCAGCAGCTCCAGCGGGAGGTTCTACAATGAGCAGTTCTTC.

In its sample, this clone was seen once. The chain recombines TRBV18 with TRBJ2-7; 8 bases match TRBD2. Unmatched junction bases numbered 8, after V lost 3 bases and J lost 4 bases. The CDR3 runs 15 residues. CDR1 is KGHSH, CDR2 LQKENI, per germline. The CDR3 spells CASSPRAGDSYEQYF. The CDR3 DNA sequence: TGTGCCAGCTCACCTAGAGCGGGAGACTCGTACGAGCAGTACTTC.

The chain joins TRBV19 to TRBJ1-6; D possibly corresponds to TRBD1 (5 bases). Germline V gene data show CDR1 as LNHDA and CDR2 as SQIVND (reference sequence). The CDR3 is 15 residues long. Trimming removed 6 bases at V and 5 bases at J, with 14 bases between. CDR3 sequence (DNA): TGTGCCAGTAGCATGGGCGGGACGGATAATTCACCCCTCCACTTT. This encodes CASSMGGTDNSPLHF. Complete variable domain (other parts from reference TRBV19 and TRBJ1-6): DGGITQSPKYLFRKEGQNVTLSCEQNLNHDAMYWYRQDPGQGLRLIYYSQIVNDFQKGDIAEGYSVSREKKESFPLTVTSAQKNPTAFYLCASSMGGTDNSPLHFGNGTRLTVT.

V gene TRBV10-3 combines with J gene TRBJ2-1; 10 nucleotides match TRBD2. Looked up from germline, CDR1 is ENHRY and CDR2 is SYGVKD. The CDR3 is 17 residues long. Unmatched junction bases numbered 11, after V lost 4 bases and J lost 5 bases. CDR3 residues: CAISGSSGGAWDNEQFF. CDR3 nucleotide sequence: TGTGCCATCAGTGGTTCAAGCGGGGGGGCATGGGACAATGAGCAGTTCTTC.

CDR3 DNA sequence: TGCGCCAGCAGCCAAGCGGGACAGGGATATGGCTACACCTTC. It yields the protein CASSQAGQGYGYTF. This chain connects TRBV4-3 to TRBJ1-2, with 9 bases fitting TRBD1. Germline V gene sequence: CDR1 LGHNA, CDR2 YSLEER. The CDR3 runs 14 residues. Trimming removed 1 base from V and 5 bases from J; junction bases left unmatched: 2.

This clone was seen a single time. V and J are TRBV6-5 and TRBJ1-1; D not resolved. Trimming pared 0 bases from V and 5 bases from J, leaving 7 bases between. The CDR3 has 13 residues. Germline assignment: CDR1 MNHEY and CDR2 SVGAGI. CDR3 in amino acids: CASSYSVETEAFF. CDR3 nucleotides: TGTGCCAGCAGTTACTCTGTGGAGACTGAAGCTTTCTTT.

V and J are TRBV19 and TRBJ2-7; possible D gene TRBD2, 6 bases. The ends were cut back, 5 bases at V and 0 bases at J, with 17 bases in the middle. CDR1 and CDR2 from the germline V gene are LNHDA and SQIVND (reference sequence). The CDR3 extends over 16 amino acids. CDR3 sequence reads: CASSLSGLSSSYEQYF. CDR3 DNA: TGTGCCAGTAGTCTATCGGGACTGTCGAGCTCCTACGAGCAGTACTTC.

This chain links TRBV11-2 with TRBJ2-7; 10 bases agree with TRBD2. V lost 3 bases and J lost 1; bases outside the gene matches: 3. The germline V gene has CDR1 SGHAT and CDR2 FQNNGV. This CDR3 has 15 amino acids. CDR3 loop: CASSFSGGVSYEQYF. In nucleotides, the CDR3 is TGTGCCAGCAGCTTCAGCGGGGGGGTGTCCTACGAGCAGTACTTC. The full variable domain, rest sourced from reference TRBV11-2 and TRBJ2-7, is EAGVAQSPRYKIIEKRQSVAFWCNPISGHATLYWYQQILGQGPKLLIQFQNNGVVDDSQLPKDRFSAERLKGVDSTLKIQPAKLEDSAVYLCASSFSGGVSYEQYFGPGTRLTVT.